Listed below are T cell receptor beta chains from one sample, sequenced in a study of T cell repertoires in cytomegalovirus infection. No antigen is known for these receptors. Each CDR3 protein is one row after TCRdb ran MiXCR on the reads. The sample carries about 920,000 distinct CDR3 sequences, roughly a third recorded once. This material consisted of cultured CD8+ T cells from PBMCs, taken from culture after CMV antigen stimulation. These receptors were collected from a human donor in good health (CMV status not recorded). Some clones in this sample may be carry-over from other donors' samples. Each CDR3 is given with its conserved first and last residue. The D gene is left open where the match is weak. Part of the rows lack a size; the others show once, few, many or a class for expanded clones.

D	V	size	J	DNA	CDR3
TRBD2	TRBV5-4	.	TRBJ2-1	TGTGCCAGCAGCCCACCGGGACTAGCGGGGGGGCGCGAGCAGTTCTTC	CASSPPGLAGGREQFF
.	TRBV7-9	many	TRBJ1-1	TGTGCCAGCAGCTCTAGGGGCCCGAACCTTATGAACACTGAAGCTTTCTTT	CASSSRGPNLMNTEAFF
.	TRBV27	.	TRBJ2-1	TGTGCCAGCAGTTTATTAGGGGTGACGTACAATGAGCAGTTCTTC	CASSLLGVTYNEQFF
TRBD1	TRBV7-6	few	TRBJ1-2	TGTGCCAGCAGCTCCGACAGGGACTTGGCTATTGGCTACACCTTC	CASSSDRDLAIGYTF
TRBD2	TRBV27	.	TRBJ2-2	TGTGCCAGCAGTTTATCACAAACTAGCGGGGGGAATATCGGGGAGCTGTTTTTT	CASSLSQTSGGNIGELFF
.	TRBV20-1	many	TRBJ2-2	TGCAGCTTGGGGGGCCGGAACACCGGGGAGCTGTTTTTT	CSLGGRNTGELFF
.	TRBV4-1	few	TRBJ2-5	TGCGCCAGCAGCCAAGGCCAGATGGTACAAGAGACCCAGTACTTC	CASSQGQMVQETQYF
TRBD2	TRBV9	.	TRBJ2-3	TGTGCCAGCAGCGAACCAACTAGCGGGGGGGGCACAGATACGCAGTATTTT	CASSEPTSGGGTDTQYF
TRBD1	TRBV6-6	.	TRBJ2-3	TGTGCCAGCAGTTACCTGGGACAGAGAACTAGCACAGATACGCAGTATTTT	CASSYLGQRTSTDTQYF
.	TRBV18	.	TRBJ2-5	TGTGCCAGCCACCCGAGGATGGGGAGCCAAGAGACCCAGTACTTC	CASHPRMGSQETQYF